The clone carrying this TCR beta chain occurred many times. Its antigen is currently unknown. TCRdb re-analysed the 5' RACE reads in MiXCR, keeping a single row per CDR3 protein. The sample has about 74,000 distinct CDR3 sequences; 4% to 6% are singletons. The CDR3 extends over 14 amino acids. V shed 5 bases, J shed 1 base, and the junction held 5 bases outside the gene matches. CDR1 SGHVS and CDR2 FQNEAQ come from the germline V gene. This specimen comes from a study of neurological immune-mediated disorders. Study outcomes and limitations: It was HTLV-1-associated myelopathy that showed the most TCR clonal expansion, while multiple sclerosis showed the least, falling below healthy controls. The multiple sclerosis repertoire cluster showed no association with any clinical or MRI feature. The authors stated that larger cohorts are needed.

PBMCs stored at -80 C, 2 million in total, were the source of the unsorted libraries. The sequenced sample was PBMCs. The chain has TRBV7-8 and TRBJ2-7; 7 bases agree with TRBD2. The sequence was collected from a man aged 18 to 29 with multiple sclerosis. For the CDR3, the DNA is TGTGCCAGCAGCCAGCAAGCGGGATCCTACGAGCAGTACTTC. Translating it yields CASSQQAGSYEQYF. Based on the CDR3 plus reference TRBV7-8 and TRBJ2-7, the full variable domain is GAGVSQSPRYKVAKRGQDVALRCDPISGHVSLFWYQQALGQGPEFLTYFQNEAQLDKSGLPSDRFFAERPEGSVSTLKIQRTQQEDSAVYLCASSQQAGSYEQYFGPGTRLTVT.